This TCR beta chain emerged from a study of T cell changes during pregnancy in multiple sclerosis (dated by TCRdb to the late 2010s). For the wider study: The study looked at changes in the T cell repertoire across pregnancy in women with multiple sclerosis.

Details on this clone: Its cognate antigen has yet to be identified. Base qualities are not at hand, and no much larger clone is one base apart.

The CDR3 runs 16 residues from the cysteine to the phenylalanine. The only DNA kept is the CDR3, 48 bases in frame from the first base. The germline V end is reduced by 1 base and the J end by 2 bases; junction bases left unmatched: 6. As encoded in the germline V gene, CDR1 is MGHRA while CDR2 is YSYEKL. The library was produced with the immunoSEQ multiplex PCR assay. This is the immuneACCESS table as TCRdb keeps it, with only in-frame sequences that have V and J called. A part of the clones is gone; compared with another copy, unresolved V genes explain less than half, and the rest is unexplained. The sample includes tens of thousands of clones, with roughly 91% observed a single time. The ten biggest clones cover roughly 2.1% of the sample.

The chain links TRBV4-1 with TRBJ2-7, and TRBD2 aligns with 9 junction nucleotides. This sample comprised peripheral blood, obtained in the second trimester of pregnancy. The sequence was obtained from a female donor in good health, enrolled as a control in a pregnancy study. The sequenced DNA: TGCGCCAGCAGCCAAGGGCGACTAGCGGCGCCCTACGAGCAGTACTTC. This yields the protein CASSQGRLAAPYEQYF.